This T cell receptor (beta chain) was retrieved from a study of T cell changes during pregnancy in multiple sclerosis. Clones were read by immunoSEQ multiplex PCR, and TCRdb kept only the in-frame ones, dropping some. Among about 47,000 clones listed, around 91% were seen once. Source: CD8+ T cells from peripheral blood mononuclear cells, taken in the second trimester of pregnancy. The TCR comes from a female donor with multiple sclerosis, enrolled in a pregnancy study.

DNA of the CDR3: TGTGCCAGCAGCTTAGGTGCTTGGGGGCTTGAAACTGAAGCTTTCTTT. This translates into CASSLGAWGLETEAFF. This rearrangement joins TRBV7-6 to TRBJ1-1; a possible D gene is TRBD1 (6 bases). CDR3 length: 16 residues. V gave up 1 base and J gave up 5 bases, with 17 bases separating them. The germline gives CDR1 SGHVS, CDR2 FNYEAQ.